This is a list of T cell receptor beta chains from one sample in a study of cytomegalovirus exposure and HLA in healthy donors. The method was immunoSEQ multiplex PCR; TCRdb's version includes in-frame clones alone and lacks a portion of them. The table records about 190,000 clones, roughly 80% of them present only once. Sequenced material: PBMCs. Receptor source: a man in his fifties or sixties in good health and CMV-seronegative. Both conserved end residues are part of each CDR3. D genes are given only for firm matches. Clone size, where shown, is once, few, many, or a class for clones that have expanded.

CDR3: CASSTQGAGEQYF; DNA: TGTGCCAGCAGTACACAGGGTGCGGGCGAGCAGTACTTC; V: TRBV27; J: TRBJ2-7; D: -; size: -
CDR3: CASSTRGNTDTQYF; DNA: TGTGCCAGCAGCACGCGAGGGAACACAGATACGCAGTATTTT; V: TRBV5-4; J: TRBJ2-3; D: -; size: -
CDR3: CAIGVQGADTEAFF; DNA: TGTGCCATCGGTGTACAGGGTGCGGACACTGAAGCTTTCTTT; V: TRBV10-3; J: TRBJ1-1; D: -; size: once
CDR3: CASSAGPGGAFF; DNA: TGTGCCAGCAGCGCCGGGCCGGGGGGAGCTTTCTTT; V: TRBV7-9; J: TRBJ1-1; D: -; size: once
CDR3: CASSQEVGQGYGYTF; DNA: TGCGCCAGCAGCCAAGAAGTAGGGCAGGGTTATGGCTACACCTTC; V: TRBV4-3; J: TRBJ1-2; D: -; size: -
CDR3: CASSLAQETQYF; DNA: TGTGCCAGCAGCCTAGCCCAAGAGACCCAGTACTTC; V: TRBV2; J: TRBJ2-5; D: -; size: -
CDR3: CASSPSLQPWAFF; DNA: TGTGCCAGCTCACCGAGTTTACAGCCTTGGGCTTTCTTT; V: TRBV18; J: TRBJ1-1; D: -; size: -
CDR3: CASRTVGGGYGYTF; DNA: TGCGCCAGCAGGACCGTAGGGGGGGGCTATGGCTACACCTTC; V: TRBV10-2; J: TRBJ1-2; D: -; size: -
CDR3: CASSVARDRENYGYTF; DNA: TGTGCCAGCAGCGTAGCTCGGGACAGGGAGAACTATGGCTACACCTTC; V: TRBV9; J: TRBJ1-2; D: TRBD1; size: -
CDR3: CASSQVRGRGPGELFF; DNA: TGCGCCAGCAGCCAAGTTCGTGGCAGGGGGCCCGGGGAGCTGTTTTTT; V: TRBV4-1; J: TRBJ2-2; D: TRBD1; size: few
CDR3: CSSSFITGGESGGYTF; DNA: TGTTCCAGCAGCTTTATTACAGGGGGCGAAAGTGGTGGCTACACCTTC; V: TRBV7-9; J: TRBJ1-2; D: TRBD1; size: -
CDR3: CASGRQATTTQYF; DNA: TGTGCCAGCGGCAGACAGGCGACGACGACCCAGTACTTC; V: TRBV7-8; J: TRBJ2-5; D: -; size: -
CDR3: CASSVSGVPDTQYF; DNA: TGTGCCAGCAGCGTTAGCGGGGTGCCAGATACGCAGTATTTT; V: TRBV9; J: TRBJ2-3; D: TRBD2; size: -
CDR3: CASSLAGQALFSGYTF; DNA: TGTGCCAGCAGCTTAGCTGGGCAGGCGCTGTTCTCTGGCTACACCTTC; V: TRBV7-6; J: TRBJ1-2; D: -; size: -
CDR3: CASRSLRGTNEKLFF; DNA: TGTGCCAGCAGGTCCCTCAGGGGGACTAATGAAAAACTGTTTTTT; V: TRBV11-2; J: TRBJ1-4; D: TRBD1; size: -
CDR3: CAGRAGAYTEAFF; DNA: TGTGCCGGCAGGGCTGGGGCTTACACTGAAGCTTTCTTT; V: TRBV6-5; J: TRBJ1-1; D: -; size: -
CDR3: CASSVYSSRGREQYF; DNA: TGTGCCAGCAGCGTTTATAGTTCCAGGGGGCGAGAGCAGTACTTC; V: TRBV9; J: TRBJ2-7; D: TRBD1; size: -
CDR3: CAWSDRDQPQHF; DNA: TGTGCCTGGAGTGACAGGGATCAGCCCCAGCATTTT; V: TRBV30; J: TRBJ1-5; D: -; size: once
CDR3: CASSSRGRRAKNIQYF; DNA: TGTGCCAGTAGTAGCAGGGGGCGTAGAGCCAAAAACATTCAGTACTTC; V: TRBV19; J: TRBJ2-4; D: TRBD1; size: -
CDR3: CASSLLGGRGQPQHF; DNA: TGTGCCAGCAGCTTATTGGGGGGGCGCGGACAGCCCCAGCATTTT; V: TRBV7-2; J: TRBJ1-5; D: -; size: -
CDR3: CASSADRVYGYTF; DNA: TGTGCCAGCAGCGCGGACAGGGTTTATGGCTACACCTTC; V: TRBV7-9; J: TRBJ1-2; D: TRBD1; size: -
CDR3: CASSSRTGADYSNQPQHF; DNA: TGTGCCAGCAGCAGTCGGACAGGGGCGGATTATAGCAATCAGCCCCAGCATTTT; V: TRBV21-1; J: TRBJ1-5; D: -; size: -
CDR3: CASSHGVNQPQHF; DNA: TGTGCCAGCAGCCACGGGGTTAATCAGCCCCAGCATTTT; V: TRBV7-8; J: TRBJ1-5; D: -; size: -
CDR3: CASSLQGETQYF; DNA: TGCGCCAGCAGCTTACAGGGAGAGACCCAGTACTTC; V: TRBV5-1; J: TRBJ2-5; D: -; size: -
CDR3: CASSASGLETQYF; DNA: TGCGCCAGCAGTGCTAGTGGGTTAGAGACCCAGTACTTC; V: TRBV10-2; J: TRBJ2-5; D: -; size: -
CDR3: CASSVTGIRSGNTIYF; DNA: TGTGCCAGCAGCGTTACAGGGATTCGCTCTGGAAACACCATATATTTT; V: TRBV13; J: TRBJ1-3; D: -; size: -
CDR3: CASSATSGGLSGHEQFF; DNA: TGTGCCAGTAGTGCAACTAGCGGGGGGTTATCTGGTCATGAGCAGTTCTTC; V: TRBV19; J: TRBJ2-1; D: TRBD2; size: -
CDR3: CASSQDHGGRPQENIQYF; DNA: TGCGCCAGCAGCCAAGATCACGGGGGGCGACCCCAAGAAAACATTCAGTACTTC; V: TRBV4-1; J: TRBJ2-4; D: -; size: -
CDR3: CASSLVSLEQYF; DNA: TGTGCCAGCAGCTTGGTTTCCCTCGAGCAGTACTTC; V: TRBV5-6; J: TRBJ2-7; D: -; size: -
CDR3: CASSIQTGHYGYTF; DNA: TGTGCCAGTAGTATCCAAACAGGGCACTATGGCTACACCTTC; V: TRBV19; J: TRBJ1-2; D: -; size: -
CDR3: CASSAGLNQPQHF; DNA: TGTGCCAGCAGCGCGGGGTTGAATCAGCCCCAGCATTTT; V: TRBV9; J: TRBJ1-5; D: -; size: -
CDR3: CASSQTGPLNQPQHF; DNA: TGTGCCAGCAGCCAAACAGGGCCCCTCAATCAGCCCCAGCATTTT; V: TRBV7-9; J: TRBJ1-5; D: -; size: -
CDR3: CASTNSRSPLHF; DNA: TGTGCCAGCACCAATTCCCGGTCACCCCTCCACTTT; V: TRBV7-9; J: TRBJ1-6; D: -; size: -
CDR3: CASSPTSGAREQYF; DNA: TGTGCCAGCTCTCCGACTAGCGGGGCGAGGGAGCAGTACTTC; V: TRBV18; J: TRBJ2-7; D: TRBD2; size: -
CDR3: CAIGVDSMNQFF; DNA: TGTGCCATCGGGGTTGACAGCATGAATCAGTTCTTC; V: TRBV10-3; J: TRBJ2-1; D: -; size: -
CDR3: CASSQDGPGRGDVYTF; DNA: TGCGCCAGCAGCCAAGATGGGCCGGGCAGGGGGGATGTCTACACCTTC; V: TRBV4-3; J: TRBJ1-2; D: TRBD1; size: -
CDR3: CASSPGTDSPLHF; DNA: TGTGCCAGCAGCCCGGGGACAGATTCACCCCTCCACTTT; V: TRBV7-9; J: TRBJ1-6; D: TRBD1; size: -
CDR3: CASSPGGGELFF; DNA: TGTGCCAGCAGCCCGGGGGGCGGGGAGCTGTTTTTT; V: TRBV13; J: TRBJ2-2; D: TRBD2; size: -
CDR3: CASSELADIQYF; DNA: TGTGCCAGCAGTGAACTAGCGGACATTCAGTACTTC; V: TRBV2; J: TRBJ2-4; D: TRBD2; size: few
CDR3: CASSLGEDEKLFF; DNA: TGTGCCAGCAGCTTAGGGGAGGATGAAAAACTGTTTTTT; V: TRBV7-8; J: TRBJ1-4; D: -; size: -
CDR3: CASSLWRPQGGPQPQHF; DNA: TGTGCCAGCAGTTTATGGCGCCCACAGGGGGGCCCTCAGCCCCAGCATTTT; V: TRBV27; J: TRBJ1-5; D: TRBD1; size: -
CDR3: CAWMPGQLYEQYF; DNA: TGTGCCTGGATGCCGGGACAGTTATACGAGCAGTACTTC; V: TRBV30; J: TRBJ2-7; D: TRBD1; size: -